What follows describes a single TCR beta chain. Here immunoSEQ multiplex PCR was the method, and the copy in TCRdb shows in-frame clones only, minus some. The sample contains around 72,000 clones, about 90% of which appear only once. The sample originates from a study of technical replicates of blood from a few donors. There are 15 residues in the CDR3. Trimming removed 5 bases from V and 4 bases from J; junction bases left unmatched: 10. Germline V lookup: CDR1 SNHLY, CDR2 FYNNEI. The chain has TRBV2 and TRBJ2-5, with 7 bases lining up with TRBD2. This sequence was found in a human donor in good health. What was sequenced was T cells isolated from PBMCs. CDR3 in DNA: TGTGCCAGCAGTCCCCCCGGCGGGAGAGGAGAGACCCAGTACTTC. It encodes CASSPPGGRGETQYF.